The clone carrying this T cell receptor (beta chain) came up many times. Its antigen is not identified. The data were taken from a study of identical twins. Study-wide findings and caveats: A lower insertion count was a feature of abundant cord blood beta clonotypes, with no such feature in memory repertoires.

Germline V gene lookup returns CDR1 MNHEY and CDR2 SMNVEV (reference sequence). The CDR3 has 14 amino acids. V lost 6 bases and J lost 6; bases outside the gene matches: 6. The donors were all healthy and Caucasian. Using its own MiXCR run on the 5' RACE reads, TCRdb lists one record per CDR3 protein. The repertoire holds some 240,000 distinct CDR3 sequences, around 8.8% seen once, with less than 4% in the top ten. These records were also assigned to another study, of yellow fever vaccine responses in identical twins.

Sequencing used CD8+ T cells sorted from blood. The sequence derives from a woman aged 18-29 years in good health. The rearrangement joins TRBV27 to TRBJ2-7; 12 nucleotides align to TRBD1. As DNA, the CDR3 is TGTGCCAGCAGCCCGGGACAGGGGGCTGTCGAGCAGTACTTC. It is translated as CASSPGQGAVEQYF.